The rows below give T cell receptor beta chains drawn from one sample of a study of T cells in Graves' hyperthyroidism and ophthalmopathy. TCRdb fed the multiplex PCR reads into MiXCR, producing one record per CDR3 protein. The sample yields more than 300,000 distinct CDR3 sequences, less than 20% seen once. Sequencing input: blood. Receptor source: a young man with Graves' ophthalmopathy. Both conserved end residues are part of each CDR3. A D gene is named only where the DNA matches it firmly. Part of the rows lack a size; the others show once, few, many or a class for expanded clones.

size: NA; D: TRBD1; J: TRBJ1-1; V: TRBV10-2; CDR3: CASRGQGMGEAFF; DNA: TGCGCCAGCAGGGGACAGGGGATGGGTGAAGCTTTCTTT
size: many; D: TRBD2; J: TRBJ2-5; V: TRBV11-2; CDR3: CASTGTTIFQETQYF; DNA: TGTGCCAGCACCGGGACTACTATATTCCAAGAGACCCAGTACTTC
size: NA; D: NA; J: TRBJ2-7; V: TRBV7-9; CDR3: CASSSQGGSYEQYF; DNA: TGTGCCAGCAGCTCACAAGGTGGGTCCTACGAGCAGTACTTC
size: many; D: TRBD1; J: TRBJ1-5; V: TRBV5-5; CDR3: CASSHGQASNQPQHF; DNA: TGTGCCAGCAGCCACGGACAGGCTAGCAATCAGCCCCAGCATTTT
size: many; D: NA; J: TRBJ2-3; V: TRBV20-1; CDR3: CSADDGSTDTQYF; DNA: TGCAGTGCCGATGACGGAAGCACAGATACGCAGTATTTT
size: many; D: NA; J: TRBJ1-6; V: TRBV27; CDR3: CASRLAQDFNSPLHF; DNA: TGTGCCAGCAGACTCGCACAGGACTTCAATTCACCCCTCCACTTT
size: many; D: NA; J: TRBJ2-1; V: TRBV5-1; CDR3: CASSPGGPGNEQFF; DNA: TGCGCCAGCAGCCCCGGGGGGCCGGGGAATGAGCAGTTCTTC
size: once; D: TRBD1; J: TRBJ2-2; V: TRBV6-2/TRBV6-3; CDR3: CASSYPTGSAGELFF; DNA: TGTGCCAGCAGTTACCCGACAGGGTCGGCCGGGGAGCTGTTTTTT
size: many; D: TRBD1; J: TRBJ1-2; V: TRBV2; CDR3: CASKGQDNYGYTF; DNA: TGTGCCAGCAAGGGACAGGACAACTATGGCTACACCTTC
size: NA; D: TRBD1; J: TRBJ2-7; V: TRBV7-9; CDR3: CASSLIGTGAYEQYF; DNA: TGTGCCAGCAGCTTAATCGGGACAGGGGCCTACGAGCAGTACTTC
size: many; D: NA; J: TRBJ2-6; V: TRBV2; CDR3: CASSEASSGANVLTF; DNA: TGTGCCAGCAGTGAAGCTAGCTCTGGGGCCAACGTCCTGACTTTC
size: NA; D: NA; J: TRBJ2-7; V: TRBV5-1; CDR3: CASSLVSGPYEQYF; DNA: TGCGCCAGCAGCTTGGTGTCAGGACCCTACGAGCAGTACTTC
size: many; D: TRBD2; J: TRBJ2-7; V: TRBV9; CDR3: CASTPTSGSYEQYF; DNA: TGTGCCAGCACCCCGACTAGCGGCAGCTACGAGCAGTACTTC
size: many; D: NA; J: TRBJ1-2; V: TRBV3-1; CDR3: CASSQDRRAGYTF; DNA: TGTGCCAGCAGCCAAGACCGGCGAGCGGGCTACACCTTC
size: few; D: TRBD1; J: TRBJ2-7; V: TRBV28; CDR3: CASSRPGTGVNEQYF; DNA: TGTGCCAGCAGTCGCCCCGGGACAGGGGTAAACGAGCAGTACTTC
size: NA; D: TRBD2; J: TRBJ2-1; V: TRBV7-9; CDR3: CASSRDSSGGLGEQFF; DNA: TGTGCCAGCAGTCGGGACTCTAGCGGGGGCCTCGGGGAGCAGTTCTTC
size: many; D: NA; J: TRBJ1-1; V: TRBV10-1; CDR3: CASSEGQGRTEAFF; DNA: TGCGCCAGCAGTGAAGGCCAGGGAAGGACTGAAGCTTTCTTT
size: many; D: NA; J: TRBJ1-3; V: TRBV29-1; CDR3: CSVGTGNTIYF; DNA: TGCAGCGTGGGGACTGGAAACACCATATATTTT
size: once; D: NA; J: TRBJ2-3; V: TRBV12-3/TRBV12-4; CDR3: CASSSRSSDRSTDTQYF; DNA: TGTGCCAGCAGTTCCCGAAGTTCCGACAGAAGCACAGATACGCAGTATTTT
size: many; D: NA; J: TRBJ2-5; V: TRBV11-1; CDR3: CASSSRELGETQYF; DNA: TGTGCCAGCAGCTCCCGGGAGCTGGGGGAGACCCAGTACTTC
size: many; D: NA; J: TRBJ1-5; V: TRBV3-1; CDR3: CASSQDGGGLNQPQHF; DNA: TGTGCCAGCAGCCAAGATGGGGGCGGACTAAATCAGCCCCAGCATTTT
size: few; D: NA; J: TRBJ2-7; V: TRBV18; CDR3: CASSGLESYEQYF; DNA: TGTGCCAGCTCGGGCTTAGAGAGCTACGAGCAGTACTTC
size: many; D: NA; J: TRBJ2-5; V: TRBV11-1; CDR3: CASSYQGETQYF; DNA: TGTGCCAGCAGCTATCAGGGGGAGACCCAGTACTTC
size: many; D: NA; J: TRBJ2-3; V: TRBV12-3/TRBV12-4; CDR3: CASSLSASPDLTDTQYF; DNA: TGTGCCAGCAGCCTGTCGGCCTCCCCTGACCTCACAGATACGCAGTATTTT
size: many; D: NA; J: TRBJ2-7; V: TRBV11-2; CDR3: CASSGTMSGRSSYEQYF; DNA: TGTGCCAGCAGCGGGACCATGAGCGGGCGCAGCTCCTACGAGCAGTACTTC
size: many; D: NA; J: TRBJ1-1; V: TRBV29-1; CDR3: CSAPDPNTEAFF; DNA: TGCAGCGCCCCAGATCCTAACACTGAAGCTTTCTTT
size: many; D: NA; J: TRBJ1-5; V: TRBV5-6; CDR3: CASSLEGRQPQHF; DNA: TGTGCCAGCAGCTTGGAGGGGCGTCAGCCCCAGCATTTT
size: NA; D: NA; J: TRBJ2-3; V: TRBV20-1; CDR3: CSARGPGERTDTQYF; DNA: TGCAGTGCTAGAGGTCCTGGGGAGCGCACAGATACGCAGTATTTT
size: few; D: TRBD1; J: TRBJ1-1; V: TRBV6-1; CDR3: CASIRGQGSEAFF; DNA: TGTGCCAGCATTCGGGGACAGGGTTCTGAAGCTTTCTTT